This T cell receptor (beta chain) was identified in a study of blood T cell repertoires in COVID-19. Living in about 25 US areas, the participants were between roughly 18 and 90 years of age. Grouping used clinical history reported by participants in a survey and questionnaire. Original handling: The authors estimated nucleated cell counts from reference gene primer amplification. Only in-frame clones appear in the TCRdb table, and some are missing; sequencing was by immunoSEQ multiplex PCR. V and J calls and clone size are given by that table; D and trimming were obtained from the DNA. The sample shows a few hundred thousand clones, 65% to 90% of them seen only once. CDR1 SEHNR and CDR2 FQNEAQ come from the germline V gene (reference sequence). V gave up 5 bases and J gave up 3 bases; unmatched junction bases: 6. This CDR3 contains 14 residues.

The material sequenced was PBMCs or T cells enriched from blood (not recorded which). This clonotype was obtained from a woman aged 40 to 50 with acute COVID-19. J is TRBJ1-2 and V is TRBV7-9; 7 bases match TRBD1. The CDR3 region has the DNA TGTGCCAGCAGCGCCACCGGGACAGACTATGGCTACACCTTC. It yields the protein CASSATGTDYGYTF.